This T cell receptor beta chain was retrieved from a study of technical replicates of blood from a handful of donors. Between the trimmed V and J ends, which lost 1 base and 0 bases, there was a span of 18 bases. This CDR3 region has 18 residues. Germline V CDR1 and CDR2: LGHNA, YSLEER. The protocol was immunoSEQ multiplex PCR, while the TCRdb copy is restricted to in-frame clones and leaves out a portion. The sample has roughly 56,000 clones; over 90% are singletons. The rearrangement links TRBV4-3 to TRBJ1-1; a possible D gene is TRBD1 (6 bases). This TCR came from a human donor in good health. Some clones in this sample may be carry-over from other donors' samples. Input material: PBMCs. CDR3 nucleotides: TGCGCCAGCAGCCAAGTGGGGGGGACACGGAATTTGAACACTGAAGCTTTCTTT. This encodes CASSQVGGTRNLNTEAFF.